The 20 T cell receptor beta chains reported below all come from one sample, sequenced in a study of T cells in Graves' hyperthyroidism and ophthalmopathy. Template material for amplifying TCR beta CDR3 regions consisted of RNA transcripts. First-round RT-PCR targeting the TCR CDR3 was performed with the HTBI primer set. TCRdb recomputed calls from the multiplex PCR reads with MiXCR, one row per CDR3 protein. Among over 350,000 distinct CDR3 sequences listed, roughly 14% were seen once. The sequenced material came from blood. Receptors originate from a man aged 18 to 30 with Graves' ophthalmopathy.

There are many counts of this clonotype. The V call is TRBV6-1, the J call TRBJ2-7; D is tentatively TRBD1 or TRBD2 (5 bases each). Germline V gene sequence: CDR1 MNHNS, CDR2 SASEGT. Deletions cut 7 bases from V and 2 bases from J, with 15 bases between. This CDR3 has 14 residues. CDR3 protein: CASNSGTDPYEQYF. CDR3 nucleotide sequence: TGTGCCAGCAATTCCGGGACGGACCCCTACGAGCAGTACTTC.

V usage is TRBV7-8 and J usage is TRBJ2-2, with 9 bases identical to TRBD1. Trimming at V came to 4 bases and at J to 6 bases, leaving 9 bases not matched to a gene. This CDR3 is built from 16 residues. Germline lookup yields CDR1 SGHVS and CDR2 FQNEAQ. The CDR3 is CASSYVPGQGSGELFF. CDR3 in DNA: TGTGCCAGCAGCTACGTCCCGGGACAGGGATCCGGGGAGCTGTTTTTT. The full variable domain, its missing parts supplied by reference TRBV7-8 and TRBJ2-2, is GAGVSQSPRYKVAKRGQDVALRCDPISGHVSLFWYQQALGQGPEFLTYFQNEAQLDKSGLPSDRFFAERPEGSVSTLKIQRTQQEDSAVYLCASSYVPGQGSGELFFGEGSRLTVL.

In nucleotides, the CDR3 is TGTGCCAGCTCACCACCTTTGCGGGACAATGAGCAGTTCTTC. Residues: CASSPPLRDNEQFF. The chain has TRBV18 and TRBJ2-1, with D maybe TRBD2 (5 bases). The CDR3 spans 14 residues. V was cut by 0 bases and J by 5 bases, with 8 bases left in between. CDR1 and CDR2 (germline): KGHSH, LQKENI. Filled out from reference TRBV18 and TRBJ2-1, the complete variable domain reads NAGVMQNPRHLVRRRGQEARLRCSPMKGHSHVYWYRQLPEEGLKFMVYLQKENIIDESGMPKERFSAEFPKEGPSILRIQQVVRGDSAAYFCASSPPLRDNEQFFGPGTRLTVL.

This clonotype was seen many times. DNA of the CDR3: TGCGCCAGCCGGTTTGGCGGGGATACGCAGTATTTT. Amino acid sequence: CASRFGGDTQYF. The rearrangement joins TRBV5-1 to TRBJ2-3, with D perhaps matching TRBD2 (5 bases). Germline V gene lookup returns CDR1 SGHRS and CDR2 YFSETQ. The CDR3 has 12 residues. V lost 7 bases and J lost 6, with 12 bases in between.

Only a few counts were recorded for this clonotype. The V gene is TRBV3-1, the J gene TRBJ2-7; 8 bases are a match to TRBD1. The V and J ends lost 8 bases and 3 bases, in that order; junction bases with no gene match: 15. The CDR3 sequence is 16 residues long. In germline, CDR1 is LGHDT, CDR2 YNNKEL (reference sequence). CDR3 nucleotide sequence: TGTGCCAGCGGTCAACGCCGGGACAGGCTTTTCTACGAGCAGTACTTC. Translation: CASGQRRDRLFYEQYF.

This chain uses TRBV19 with TRBJ2-1, with 9 positions matching TRBD1. The V and J ends lost 6 bases and 5 bases, in that order; junction bases with no gene match: 8. The CDR3 totals 15 residues. Germline V gene data show CDR1 as LNHDA and CDR2 as SQIVND (reference sequence). The CDR3 sequence is CASRQRQGDHNEQFF. The CDR3 DNA sequence: TGTGCCAGTAGGCAACGACAGGGGGATCACAATGAGCAGTTCTTC.

This clonotype was seen repeatedly, ten times or more. The chain joins TRBV2 to TRBJ2-1; D call uncertain. The germline gives CDR1 SNHLY, CDR2 FYNNEI. Trimming stripped 1 base from V and 6 bases from J, with 4 bases between. CDR3 length: 12 residues. CDR3 nucleotides: TGTGCCAGCAGTGAAGGAGGCAATGAGCAGTTCTTC. Protein product: CASSEGGNEQFF.

Ten or more counts support this clonotype. The gene calls are TRBV12-3 or TRBV12-4 and TRBJ1-1; D might be TRBD1 (5 bases). CDR3 length equals 14 residues. Trimming left V 3 bases short and J 1 base short, with 9 bases between. The CDR3 DNA follows: TGTGCCAGCAGTTTCGGGGCACCGAACACTGAAGCTTTCTTT. Encoded protein: CASSFGAPNTEAFF.

The table lists this clonotype with many counts. The V gene is TRBV7-8, the J gene TRBJ2-3, with 7 bases aligning to TRBD1. The CDR3 has 15 residues. Germline trimming cut 5 bases from V and 3 bases from J; bases unmatched to any gene: 8. Germline CDR1 and CDR2: SGHVS and FQNEAQ. The CDR3 DNA is TGTGCCAGCAGCGGACGACAGGGATTAACAGATACGCAGTATTTT. It yields the protein CASSGRQGLTDTQYF. The variable domain in full, with the rest retrieved from reference TRBV7-8 and TRBJ2-3, is GAGVSQSPRYKVAKRGQDVALRCDPISGHVSLFWYQQALGQGPEFLTYFQNEAQLDKSGLPSDRFFAERPEGSVSTLKIQRTQQEDSAVYLCASSGRQGLTDTQYFGPGTRLTVL.

The genes are TRBV3-1 and TRBJ1-3, with D possibly being TRBD1 (5 bases). The CDR3 totals 16 residues. In germline, CDR1 is LGHDT, CDR2 YNNKEL (reference sequence). The V gene lost 1 base and the J gene lost 6 bases, with 16 bases spanning the gap. In DNA form, the CDR3 reads TGTGCCAGCAGCCAAGGGTTGCAGGGAAGGGCAAACACCATATATTTT. Translated: CASSQGLQGRANTIYF.

The chain carries TRBV18 and TRBJ1-2; 9 bases match TRBD1. The CDR3 has 16 residues. Germline CDR1 KGHSH, CDR2 LQKENI. Losses at the gene ends were 2 bases for V and 4 bases for J; bases not matched to a gene: 8. The CDR3: CASSPSTGGLFYGYTF. Here the CDR3 DNA reads TGTGCCAGCTCACCAAGCACAGGGGGCCTCTTCTATGGCTACACCTTC.

The chain employs TRBV19 and TRBJ2-3; D may be TRBD1 or TRBD2 (5 bases each). The CDR3 length is 15 residues. The germline V gene encodes CDR1 LNHDA and CDR2 SQIVND (reference sequence). V lost 5 bases and J 2 bases, leaving 14 bases between the germline ends. CDR3 nucleotide sequence: TGTGCCAGTAGTTTACCGGGACCGCTCACAGATACGCAGTATTTT. Translating gives CASSLPGPLTDTQYF.

This clonotype was counted many times. The genes are TRBV5-1 and TRBJ2-3; 7 bases line up with TRBD2. The length of the CDR3 is 14 residues. After removal of 1 base from V and 2 bases from J, the junction contained 1 base not matched to a gene. The germline V gene has CDR1 SGHRS and CDR2 YFSETQ. CDR3 loop: CASSLLADTDTQYF. As DNA, the CDR3 is TGCGCCAGCAGCTTGCTAGCGGACACAGATACGCAGTATTTT. Full variable domain (outside the CDR3, taken from reference TRBV5-1 and TRBJ2-3): KAGVTQTPRYLIKTRGQQVTLSCSPISGHRSVSWYQQTPGQGLQFLFEYFSETQRNKGNFPGRFSGRQFSNSRSEMNVSTLELGDSALYLCASSLLADTDTQYFGPGTRLTVL.

This clonotype occurred many times. The chain joins TRBV5-1 to TRBJ2-5; TRBD2 matches at 8 bases. V gave up 4 bases and J gave up 4 bases; unmatched junction bases: 9. The CDR3 extends over 15 amino acids. The germline CDR1 and CDR2 sequences are SGHRS and YFSETQ. The CDR3 sequence is CASSTVGLAGETQYF. As DNA, the CDR3 is TGCGCCAGCAGCACCGTGGGGCTAGCGGGAGAGACCCAGTACTTC.

The chain carries TRBV13 and TRBJ1-6; D is uncertain. This CDR3 contains 17 residues. In germline, CDR1 is PRHDT, CDR2 FYEKMQ (reference sequence). V was shortened by 3 bases and J by 2 bases, with 14 bases between the two germline ends. This CDR3 reads CASSFLRGDTYNSPLHF. DNA for the CDR3: TGTGCCAGCAGCTTTTTGCGGGGAGATACCTATAATTCACCCCTCCACTTT.

The CDR3 DNA sequence: TGTGCCAGCCCGGGACAGGGGGACACTGAAGCTTTCTTT. It specifies CASPGQGDTEAFF. The chain is built from TRBV6-1 and TRBJ1-1; 11 bases agree with TRBD1. The germline CDR1 and CDR2 sequences are MNHNS and SASEGT. With 8 bases clipped from V and 3 bases from J, the junction kept 2 bases outside the gene matches. There are 13 residues in the CDR3.

V gene TRBV24-1 combines with J gene TRBJ2-1, with TRBD2 matching over 10 bases. CDR1 and CDR2 from the germline V gene are KGHDR and SFDVKD. The CDR3 has 15 amino acids. J gave up 8 bases and V 3 bases, and 6 bases lay outside the gene matches. The CDR3 nucleotides are TGTGCCACCAGTGATAGCGGGGGGGCCTATCATGAGCAGTTCTTC. It codes for CATSDSGGAYHEQFF.

This clonotype has just a few counts. In DNA form, the CDR3 reads TGCGCCAGCAGCCAAGAGGACAGGGGGTCCTACGAGCAGTACTTC. This codes for CASSQEDRGSYEQYF. The V and J genes are TRBV4-1 and TRBJ2-7; TRBD1 matches at 10 bases. Trimming cost V 0 bases and J 1 base; bases outside gene matches: 0. From germline, CDR1 is MGHRA and CDR2 YSYEKL. This CDR3 comprises 15 residues.

The chain combines TRBV6-1 with TRBJ1-4, with 7 positions matching TRBD1. V trimming: 6 bases; J trimming: 13 bases; junction bases outside the gene matches: 11. This CDR3 region has 13 residues. Germline V gene data show CDR1 as MNHNS and CDR2 as SASEGT. CDR3 region: CASSAGQRVILFF. CDR3 coding DNA: TGTGCCAGCAGCGCGGGACAGCGGGTTATACTGTTTTTT.

V and J are TRBV13 and TRBJ1-2; a possible D gene is TRBD1 (5 bases). Germline V gives CDR1 PRHDT, CDR2 FYEKMQ (reference sequence). The length of the CDR3 is 14 residues. V lost 3 bases and J lost 7, with 15 bases in between. The CDR3 DNA reads TGTGCCAGCAGCTTCGGCAGGGCACTTCGTGGCTACACCTTC. Its protein product is CASSFGRALRGYTF.